The 8 T cell receptor beta chains below all came from one sample that was sequenced in a study of T cells in Graves' hyperthyroidism and ophthalmopathy. It was RNA transcripts that yielded the amplified TCR beta CDR3 regions. With the HTBI primer set, the TCR CDR3 went through a first round of RT-PCR. TCRdb redid the calling of the multiplex PCR reads with MiXCR, one entry per CDR3 protein. The profile shows 540,000 or so distinct CDR3 sequences, 15% to 18% of them singletons. Sequenced material: blood. The receptors were sampled from a woman aged 25 to 39 with Graves' hyperthyroidism.

This clonotype was seen more than once but under ten times. The chain couples TRBV6-1 to TRBJ1-1, with a possible D match to TRBD1 (5 bases). V gave up 7 bases and J gave up 11 bases, with 14 bases separating them. Germline V gene data show CDR1 as MNHNS and CDR2 as SASEGT. The CDR3 covers 11 residues. CDR3 loop: CASTAGTIAFF. The CDR3 DNA sequence: TGTGCCAGCACTGCAGGGACGATTGCTTTCTTT.

Ten or more counts support this clonotype. The chain recombines TRBV27 with TRBJ2-7, with 11 bases lining up with TRBD2. Germline V gives CDR1 MNHEY, CDR2 SMNVEV (reference sequence). Unmatched junction bases numbered 7, after V lost 6 bases and J lost 3 bases. The CDR3 has 15 residues. DNA for the CDR3: TGTGCCAGCAGCTCTGTACTAGCGGGGGTCTACGAGCAGTACTTC. Residues: CASSSVLAGVYEQYF.

CDR3: CASSLGRGELFF. For the CDR3, the DNA is TGTGCCAGCAGCTTAGGGCGCGGGGAGCTGTTTTTT. The chain is built from TRBV5-4 and TRBJ2-2; D unclear. In germline, CDR1 is SGHNT, CDR2 YYREEE (reference sequence). The ends were cut back, 2 bases at V and 7 bases at J, with 6 bases in the middle. The CDR3 consists of 12 residues.

This clonotype was picked up many times. This chain links TRBV27 with TRBJ2-5, with TRBD2 identical over 10 bases. Germline CDR1 and CDR2: MNHEY and SMNVEV (reference sequence). J was trimmed by 1 base and V by 6 bases; bases with no gene match: 2. The CDR3 runs to 14 residues. The CDR3 here is CASRSSGGQETQYF. CDR3 in DNA: TGTGCCAGCAGGTCTAGCGGGGGCCAAGAGACCCAGTACTTC.

This clonotype was seen at least ten times. The chain combines TRBV12-3 or TRBV12-4 with TRBJ2-4, with D possibly matching TRBD2 (6 bases). V was trimmed by 8 bases and J by 1 base, leaving 18 bases between them. The CDR3 consists of 16 residues. The CDR3 sequence is CASGMLALGAKNIQYF. The CDR3 coding sequence is TGTGCCAGCGGAATGCTAGCGCTTGGGGCCAAAAACATTCAGTACTTC.

In this sample, this clonotype turned up a few times. The CDR3 coding sequence is TGTGCCAGCAGCTTTCCCTTAGCGGAAGGCACAGATACGCAGTATTTT. Its protein product is CASSFPLAEGTDTQYF. The genes are TRBV7-2 and TRBJ2-3; D is perhaps TRBD2 (6 bases). Germline CDR1 and CDR2: SGHTA and FQGNSA. There are 16 residues in the CDR3. The V gene lost 3 bases and the J gene lost 1 base, with 14 bases spanning the gap.

The sample holds many counts of this clonotype. The V gene is TRBV11-2, the J gene TRBJ1-1; D gene ambiguous. The CDR3 sequence is 12 residues long. Germline assignment: CDR1 SGHAT and CDR2 FQNNGV. V lost 5 bases and J lost 11, with 15 bases in between. CDR3 region: CASSAEGVRAFF. Written as DNA, the CDR3 is TGTGCCAGCAGCGCGGAGGGAGTACGGGCTTTCTTT. The full variable domain, completed using reference TRBV11-2 and TRBJ1-1, is EAGVAQSPRYKIIEKRQSVAFWCNPISGHATLYWYQQILGQGPKLLIQFQNNGVVDDSQLPKDRFSAERLKGVDSTLKIQPAKLEDSAVYLCASSAEGVRAFFGQGTRLTVV.

In its sample, this clonotype was seen a few times. V usage is TRBV12-3 or TRBV12-4 and J usage is TRBJ2-1, with D maybe TRBD1 (6 bases). There are 17 residues in the CDR3. V was pared by 3 bases and J by 0 bases, with 15 bases between. In DNA form, the CDR3 reads TGTGCCAGCAGTTTTTGGCGCAGGGGCGACTCCTACAATGAGCAGTTCTTC. Translation: CASSFWRRGDSYNEQFF.